What follows are 15 T cell receptor beta chains derived from one specimen sequenced in a study of regulatory T cells in long-lasting Graves disease. Investigators prepared the TCR beta libraries by applying iRepertoire HTBI primers and Arm-PCR of CDR3 regions. TCRdb passed the multiplex PCR reads through MiXCR, listing each CDR3 protein once. The sample has around 250,000 distinct CDR3 sequences, more than 15% seen once. Documented time point: newly diagnosed GD, antithyroid drugs for less than 3 months. RNA extracted from PBMCs served as the sequencing template. A further study also used this sample, focusing on T cells in Graves' hyperthyroidism and ophthalmopathy.

The sequenced sample was peripheral blood mononuclear cells (PBMCs), obtained at new diagnosis, from a patient treated with antithyroid drugs. Receptor source: a young woman with Graves disease.

At least ten counts were recorded for this clonotype. The rearrangement links TRBV5-5 to TRBJ1-1; D is unresolved. Germline V lookup: CDR1 SGHKS, CDR2 YYEKEE (reference sequence). The V end was cut by 7 bases, the J end by 0 bases, with 4 bases between. CDR3 length: 11 residues. The CDR3: CASYLNTEAFF. CDR3 sequence (DNA): TGTGCCAGCTACCTGAACACTGAAGCTTTCTTT. Full variable domain (rest looked up from reference TRBV5-5 and TRBJ1-1): DAGVTQSPTHLIKTRGQQVTLRCSPISGHKSVSWYQQVLGQGPQFIFQYYEKEERGRGNFPDRFSARQFPNYSSELNVNALLLGDSALYLCASYLNTEAFFGQGTRLTVV.

There are many counts of this clonotype. The chain employs TRBV3-1 and TRBJ1-1; D uncertain. In germline, CDR1 is LGHDT, CDR2 YNNKEL (reference sequence). The CDR3 spans 16 residues. V lost 5 bases and J lost 6, with 22 bases in between. CDR3 region: CASSAPGGHAQAEAFF. For the CDR3, the DNA is TGTGCCAGCAGCGCCCCGGGTGGGCATGCTCAGGCTGAAGCTTTCTTT.

This clonotype showed up many times. This chain links TRBV2 with TRBJ2-1, with TRBD2 matching 12 bases. This CDR3 contains 15 residues. Germline-derived CDR1 and CDR2 are SNHLY and FYNNEI. V lost 4 bases to trimming and J lost 5 bases; unmatched junction nucleotides: 3. The DNA of the CDR3 is TGTGCCAGCAGTGGGACTAGCGGGGCTAACAATGAGCAGTTCTTC. The encoded protein is CASSGTSGANNEQFF.

This clonotype has at least ten counts. The chain employs TRBV20-1 and TRBJ1-2; D is possibly TRBD1 (5 bases). Germline loops: CDR1 DFQATT, CDR2 SNEGSKA (reference sequence). The CDR3 has 12 residues. Trimming stripped 5 bases from V and 3 bases from J, with 10 bases between. The CDR3 coding sequence is TGCAGTGCTGCCAGGACACACTATGGCTACACCTTC. Translation: CSAARTHYGYTF.

This clonotype was picked up many times. The V gene is TRBV7-9, the J gene TRBJ2-7; 11 positions match TRBD1. Losses at the gene ends were 1 base for V and 2 bases for J; bases not matched to a gene: 1. CDR1 is SEHNR and CDR2 is FQNEAQ in the germline V gene (reference sequence). The CDR3 spans 15 residues. CDR3 DNA sequence: TGTGCCAGCAGCTTAGAGGGACAGGGGGCCTACGAGCAGTACTTC. It encodes CASSLEGQGAYEQYF.

This clonotype has a count of ten or more. The chain joins TRBV6-2 or TRBV6-3 to TRBJ1-6, with a tentative D call TRBD1 (5 bases). The CDR3 is made up of 12 amino acids. Germline V gene sequence: CDR1 MNHEY, CDR2 SVGEGT. V lost 7 bases to trimming and J lost 10 bases, with 11 bases between them. The CDR3 nucleotides read TGTGCCAGCATATCGGGGGGGTCACCCCTCCACTTT. Its protein is CASISGGSPLHF.

The table lists this clonotype with many counts. The chain uses TRBV5-1 and TRBJ1-2; D remains ambiguous. Germline assignment: CDR1 SGHRS and CDR2 YFSETQ. The CDR3 is 13 residues long. V was pared by 4 bases and J by 8 bases, with 15 bases between. For the CDR3, the DNA is TGCGCCAGCAGCCCAGCAGTGGATCAGGGCTACACCTTC. Its protein is CASSPAVDQGYTF.

This clonotype was observed many times. CDR3 in DNA: TGTGCCAGCAGCCAAGATTTGCCCAGGAACACTGAAGCTTTCTTT. It translates to CASSQDLPRNTEAFF. The chain employs TRBV3-1 and TRBJ1-1, with D unclear. Germline CDR1 reads LGHDT; CDR2 reads YNNKEL (reference sequence). This CDR3 spans 15 amino acids. The ends were cut back, 0 bases at V and 1 base at J, with 9 bases in the middle.

In this sample, this clonotype turned up many times. The J gene is TRBJ1-4, the V gene TRBV6-1; D gene ambiguous. The V end lost 5 bases, the J end lost 10 bases, and 17 bases lay between the germline ends. Per germline, CDR1 MNHNS and CDR2 SASEGT. The CDR3 spans 14 residues. CDR3 sequence: CASSSRGYNGKLFF. CDR3 nucleotides: TGTGCCAGCAGTAGCCGGGGATACAACGGAAAACTGTTTTTT.

Details on this clonotype: The junction differs from germline at one of its ends, possibly a read error. The chain employs TRBV6-2 or TRBV6-3 and TRBJ1-5; unclear D gene. The germline V gene encodes CDR1 MNHEY and CDR2 SVGEGT. This CDR3 has 13 amino acids. In DNA, the CDR3 is TGTGCCAGCAGGGTTGGTAACAATCGGCCCCAGCATTTT. Its protein product is CASRVGNNRPQHF.

This clonotype was counted at least ten times. This rearrangement joins TRBV5-8 to TRBJ2-1, with 8 bases matching TRBD1. Germline assignment: CDR1 SGHTS and CDR2 YDEGEE. The V gene end was trimmed by 0 bases and the J gene end by 8 bases; junction bases not matched to a gene: 10. The CDR3 extends over 16 amino acids. The CDR3: CASSLGLQGGRDEQFF. For the CDR3, the DNA is TGTGCCAGCAGCTTGGGGTTACAGGGGGGTCGGGATGAGCAGTTCTTC.

About this clonotype: The junction does not match germline at one end; this may be a read error. The genes are TRBV27 and TRBJ1-2, with D maybe TRBD1 (5 bases). CDR1 is MNHEY, CDR2 SMNVEV, per germline (reference sequence). This CDR3 is 13 amino acids long. CDR3: CASRLGRGYGYTF. DNA for the CDR3: TGTGCCAGCCGTTTAGGGAGGGGATATGGCTACACCTTC.

Regarding this clonotype: A read error may explain this, as a much larger clone is one base away. V usage is TRBV11-2 and J usage is TRBJ1-2; no clear D gene. This CDR3 has 16 residues. V was trimmed by 1 base and J by 6 bases, leaving 18 bases between them. Germline CDR1 reads SGHAT; CDR2 reads FQNNGV. CDR3 amino acids: CASSLGLVGGGNGYTF. The CDR3 coding sequence is TGTGCCAGCAGCTTAGGTCTGGTCGGAGGAGGAAATGGCTACACCTTC.

In its sample, this clonotype was seen many times. The chain has TRBV5-6 and TRBJ2-7; D uncertain. The CDR3 covers 12 residues. Trimming removed 1 base from V and 6 bases from J, with 8 bases in between. Per germline, CDR1 SGHDT and CDR2 YYEEEE. This chain's CDR3 is CASSLSQREQYF. DNA of the CDR3: TGTGCCAGCAGCTTGAGCCAGCGCGAGCAGTACTTC.

This clonotype was seen ten or more times. The genes are TRBV3-1 and TRBJ1-2, with 7 positions matching TRBD1. This CDR3 is built from 13 residues. CDR1 is LGHDT and CDR2 is YNNKEL in the germline V gene (reference sequence). The trim removed 1 base at V and 4 bases at J, leaving 0 bases unmatched. CDR3 loop: CASSQAGGYGYTF. In nucleotides, the CDR3 is TGTGCCAGCAGCCAAGCAGGGGGCTATGGCTACACCTTC. Full variable domain (outside the CDR3, taken from reference TRBV3-1 and TRBJ1-2): DTAVSQTPKYLVTQMGNDKSIKCEQNLGHDTMYWYKQDSKKFLKIMFSYNNKELIINETVPNRFSPKSPDKAHLNLHINSLELGDSAVYFCASSQAGGYGYTFGSGTRLTVV.